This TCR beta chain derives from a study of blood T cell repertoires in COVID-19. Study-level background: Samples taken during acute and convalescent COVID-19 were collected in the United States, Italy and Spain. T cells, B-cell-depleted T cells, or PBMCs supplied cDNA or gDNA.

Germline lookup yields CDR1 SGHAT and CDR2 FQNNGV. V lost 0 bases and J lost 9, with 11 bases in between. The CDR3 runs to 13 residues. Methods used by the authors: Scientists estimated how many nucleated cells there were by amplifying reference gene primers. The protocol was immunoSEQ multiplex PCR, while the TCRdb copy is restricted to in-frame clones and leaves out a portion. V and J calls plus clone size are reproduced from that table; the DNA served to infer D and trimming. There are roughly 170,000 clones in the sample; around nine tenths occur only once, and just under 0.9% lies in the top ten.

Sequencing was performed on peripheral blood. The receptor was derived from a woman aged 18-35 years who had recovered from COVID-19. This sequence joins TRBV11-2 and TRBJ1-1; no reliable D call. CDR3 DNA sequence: TGTGCCAGCAGCTTAGATTTGCGGGGAAAAGCTTTCTTT. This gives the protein CASSLDLRGKAFF. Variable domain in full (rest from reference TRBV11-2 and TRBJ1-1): EAGVAQSPRYKIIEKRQSVAFWCNPISGHATLYWYQQILGQGPKLLIQFQNNGVVDDSQLPKDRFSAERLKGVDSTLKIQPAKLEDSAVYLCASSLDLRGKAFFGQGTRLTVV.